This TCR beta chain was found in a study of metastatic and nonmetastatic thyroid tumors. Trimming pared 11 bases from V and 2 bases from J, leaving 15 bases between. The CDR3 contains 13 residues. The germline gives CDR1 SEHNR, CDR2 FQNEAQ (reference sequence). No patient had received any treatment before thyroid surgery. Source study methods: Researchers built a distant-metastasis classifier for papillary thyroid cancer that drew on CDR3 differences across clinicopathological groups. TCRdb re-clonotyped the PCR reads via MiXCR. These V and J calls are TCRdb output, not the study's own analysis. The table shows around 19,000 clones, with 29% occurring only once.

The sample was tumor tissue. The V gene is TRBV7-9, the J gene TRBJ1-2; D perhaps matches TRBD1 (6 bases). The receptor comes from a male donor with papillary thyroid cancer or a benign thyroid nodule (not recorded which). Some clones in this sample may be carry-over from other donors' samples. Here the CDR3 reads CAVTQGSNYGYTF. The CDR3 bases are TGTGCCGTAACCCAGGGGTCCAACTATGGCTACACCTTC. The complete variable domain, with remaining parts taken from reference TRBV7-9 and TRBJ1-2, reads DTGVSQNPRHKITKRGQNVTFRCDPISEHNRLYWYRQTLGQGPEFLTYFQNEAQLEKSRLLSDRFSAERPKGSFSTLEIQRTEQGDSAMYLCAVTQGSNYGYTFGSGTRLTVV.